This T cell receptor (beta chain) comes out of a study of T cell changes during pregnancy in multiple sclerosis (dated by TCRdb to the late 2010s). Regarding the complete study: The study examined how the T cell repertoire changed over the course of pregnancy in women with multiple sclerosis.

The CDR3 runs 17 residues from the cysteine to the phenylalanine. The only DNA kept is the CDR3, 51 bases in frame from the first base. V is pared back by 4 bases and J by 0 bases, with 14 bases lying between the germline termini. The germline V gene specifies SGHRS as CDR1 and YFSETQ as CDR2. The method was the immunoSEQ multiplex PCR assay. The clones in this table, taken by TCRdb from immuneACCESS, are in-frame only. Not every clone is retained; where verified, under half of the shortfall comes from an unresolved V gene, and the cause of the rest is unknown. Within this sample are more than 15,000 clones, with approximately 84% of them counted one time only. The ten largest make up roughly a sixth of the sample. Of note for this clone: The clone's antigen remains unknown. No much larger clonotype is one base removed from it; base qualities were not supplied.

The source is a female donor in good health, enrolled as a control in a pregnancy study. This sequence uses TRBV5-1 and TRBJ2-6; a weak D assignment points to TRBD1 (6 bases agree). Specimen: CD8+ T cells from peripheral blood mononuclear cells, collected in the third trimester of pregnancy. Here is the DNA: TGCGCCAGCAGCATTTGGGACACCTACTCTGGGGCCAACGTCCTGACTTTC. Protein translation: CASSIWDTYSGANVLTF.